The 31 T cell receptor beta chains reported below all come from one sample, sequenced in a study of T cells in Graves' hyperthyroidism and ophthalmopathy. The CDR3 regions of TCR beta were amplified from RNA transcripts. When the TCR CDR3 underwent first-round RT-PCR, the HTBI primer set was used. TCRdb independently ran MiXCR on the multiplex PCR reads; one entry per CDR3 protein. The sample gives almost 600,000 distinct CDR3 sequences, approximately 44% of which show up once; approximately 8.4% is in the top ten. Sequencing was performed on peripheral blood or thyroid tissue (not recorded which). These receptor sequences come from a woman between 18 and 29 years old with Graves' hyperthyroidism.

The sample holds many counts of this clonotype. V usage is TRBV7-2 and J usage is TRBJ2-5; a weak D match, TRBD1 (5 bases). Germline V gene data show CDR1 as SGHTA and CDR2 as FQGNSA. V lost 5 bases and J 0 bases, leaving 13 bases between the germline ends. CDR3 length: 15 residues. The DNA of the CDR3 is TGTGCCAGCAGCGCAAGGGCAGGGAACCAAGAGACCCAGTACTTC. This codes for CASSARAGNQETQYF. The complete variable domain, with remaining parts taken from reference TRBV7-2 and TRBJ2-5, reads GAGVSQSPSNKVTEKGKDVELRCDPISGHTALYWYRQSLGQGLEFLIYFQGNSAPDKSGLPSDRFSAERTGGSVSTLTIQRTQQEDSAVYLCASSARAGNQETQYFGPGTRLLVL.

The rearrangement joins TRBV25-1 to TRBJ2-2, with 9 bases that match TRBD1. The CDR3 is 15 residues long. Germline values: CDR1 MGHDK, CDR2 SYGVNS. V shed 5 bases, J shed 5 bases, and the junction held 6 bases outside the gene matches. The CDR3 nucleotides are TGTGCCAGCAGTACACCGGGACAGGGAACCGGGGAGCTGTTTTTT. Its translation: CASSTPGQGTGELFF.

This clonotype showed up many times. This rearrangement joins TRBV20-1 to TRBJ1-1, with 10 bases that match TRBD1. Germline V lookup: CDR1 DFQATT, CDR2 SNEGSKA (reference sequence). V trimming: 0 bases; J trimming: 3 bases; junction bases outside the gene matches: 7. The CDR3 sequence is 16 residues long. The CDR3 here is CSARDAGTGVHTEAFF. For the CDR3, the DNA is TGCAGTGCTAGAGATGCGGGGACAGGGGTCCACACTGAAGCTTTCTTT.

V gene TRBV20-1 combines with J gene TRBJ1-1; TRBD1 might be the D (5 bases). The CDR3 spans 14 residues. Germline loops: CDR1 DFQATT, CDR2 SNEGSKA (reference sequence). Trimming took 6 bases from V and 5 from J, leaving 19 bases between them. CDR3 sequence reads: CSAVSGAPETEAFF. The CDR3 coding sequence is TGCAGTGCCGTTAGCGGGGCGCCCGAAACTGAAGCTTTCTTT.

This clonotype turned up a few times. V gene TRBV30 combines with J gene TRBJ2-2; 7 positions match TRBD1. CDR3 size: 15 residues. Per germline, CDR1 GTSNPN and CDR2 SVGIG (reference sequence). J was trimmed by 0 bases and V by 5 bases; bases with no gene match: 6. The CDR3 spells CAWYGQATNTGELFF. CDR3 sequence (DNA): TGTGCCTGGTACGGACAGGCCACGAACACCGGGGAGCTGTTTTTT.

This clonotype has at least ten counts. The genes are TRBV25-1 and TRBJ1-2; tentatively, D is TRBD1 (5 bases). V lost 6 bases and J 0 bases, leaving 20 bases between the germline ends. Germline CDR1 MGHDK, CDR2 SYGVNS. This CDR3 contains 17 residues. The CDR3 nucleotides are TGTGCCAGCAGGAACGAACCCGGGGACGGAACTAACTATGGCTACACCTTC. Translating gives CASRNEPGDGTNYGYTF.

At least ten counts were recorded for this clonotype. V is TRBV29-1 and J is TRBJ2-5; a possible D gene is TRBD2 (5 bases). Germline V gives CDR1 SQVTM, CDR2 ANQGSEA. The CDR3 totals 15 residues. V was cut by 2 bases and J by 4 bases, with 17 bases left in between. CDR3 bases: TGCAGCGTTGAAACAGCGGAGGAGGAGAGAGAGACCCAGTACTTC. Residues: CSVETAEEERETQYF.

This chain connects TRBV24-1 to TRBJ2-5; D perhaps matches TRBD2 (6 bases). The germline V gene has CDR1 KGHDR and CDR2 SFDVKD. The V end lost 8 bases, the J end lost 5 bases, and 14 bases lay between the germline ends. This CDR3 spans 13 amino acids. The CDR3 nucleotides are TGTGCCACCAACGGAGGGAATAGGGAGACCCAGTACTTC. Translated: CATNGGNRETQYF.

This clonotype was detected ten times or more. This chain connects TRBV25-1 to TRBJ1-4; D unclear. CDR3 length: 15 residues. CDR1 is MGHDK and CDR2 is SYGVNS in the germline V gene. The V and J ends lost 7 bases and 7 bases respectively, with 19 bases between them. The CDR3 DNA is TGTGCCAGCACCGATAAAGCGGGATACGGTGAAAAACTGTTTTTT. Protein sequence: CASTDKAGYGEKLFF. The full variable domain, completed using reference TRBV25-1 and TRBJ1-4, is EADIYQTPRYLVIGTGKKITLECSQTMGHDKMYWYQQDPGMELHLIHYSYGVNSTEKGDLSSESTVSRIRTEHFPLTLESARPSHTSQYLCASTDKAGYGEKLFFGSGTQLSVL.

The CDR3 sequence is CASRSDRAGGIYLETQYF. For the CDR3, the DNA is TGTGCCAGCAGATCGGACAGGGCGGGAGGGATTTATTTGGAGACCCAGTACTTC. This chain connects TRBV7-6 to TRBJ2-5; D might be TRBD2 (9 bases). Trimming left V 6 bases short and J 5 bases short, with 28 bases between. This CDR3 has 18 amino acids. Germline V gene sequence: CDR1 SGHVS, CDR2 FNYEAQ.

This clonotype was observed many times. The chain combines TRBV7-9 with TRBJ2-2; D is unresolved. Germline CDR1 SEHNR, CDR2 FQNEAQ (reference sequence). This CDR3 contains 15 residues. V was shortened by 6 bases and J by 1 base, with 12 bases between the two germline ends. DNA of the CDR3: TGTGCCAGCAGACCTCAGGCACAGAACACCGGGGAGCTGTTTTTT. Its protein is CASRPQAQNTGELFF.

Remarks on this clonotype: A much larger clone sits a single nucleotide away, making a read error possible. V usage is TRBV2 and J usage is TRBJ1-1; D not certain. V lost 6 bases to trimming and J lost 6 bases, with 14 bases between them. This CDR3 comprises 13 residues. CDR1 is SNHLY, CDR2 FYNNEI, per germline. The CDR3, as DNA: TGTGCCAGCAGCCAAAAGGGAGTTTCTGAAGCTTTCTTT. This codes for CASSQKGVSEAFF.

In its sample, this clonotype was seen many times. This chain connects TRBV4-2 to TRBJ1-3; D ambiguous. V lost 0 bases to trimming and J lost 8 bases, with 11 bases between them. The V gene's germline CDR1 is LGHNA and CDR2 YNFKEQ. The CDR3 has 14 amino acids. The CDR3 sequence: CASSQDRAKYTIYF. The CDR3 DNA is TGTGCCAGCAGCCAAGATCGGGCGAAATACACCATATATTTT.

At least ten counts were recorded for this clonotype. The chain couples TRBV20-1 to TRBJ2-5, with D possibly TRBD2 on 6 matching bases. CDR1 is DFQATT, CDR2 SNEGSKA, per germline (reference sequence). The CDR3 is made up of 15 amino acids. V lost 0 bases and J 2 bases, leaving 13 bases between the germline ends. CDR3 bases: TGCAGTGCTAGAGAAGAGGCAGGGAGGCAAGAGACCCAGTACTTC. Encoded protein: CSAREEAGRQETQYF.

A word on this clonotype: This may be a read error, as it is one base from a much larger clone. In nucleotides, the CDR3 is TGTGCCATCAGCGTTGACGTCCGGGACGCAGAGACCCAGTACTTC. Translated, it gives CAISVDVRDAETQYF. This sequence joins TRBV10-3 and TRBJ2-5, with D tentatively TRBD1 or TRBD2 (5 bases each). Trimming shortened V by 6 bases and J by 4 bases, and 18 bases separated the two germline ends. The CDR3 runs 15 residues. Germline V CDR1 and CDR2: ENHRY, SYGVKD.

The CDR3 reads CASSPPGLLHGYTF. The CDR3 coding sequence is TGTGCCAGCAGCCCCCCGGGACTTCTCCATGGCTACACCTTC. This chain links TRBV7-9 with TRBJ1-2, with a weak D call TRBD1 (5 bases). Trimming removed 5 bases from V and 6 bases from J, with 16 bases in between. The CDR3 has 14 amino acids. Germline V lookup: CDR1 SEHNR, CDR2 FQNEAQ (reference sequence).

V gene TRBV20-1 combines with J gene TRBJ1-1, with D possibly being TRBD1 (5 bases). V gave up 0 bases and J gave up 4 bases, with 9 bases separating them. This CDR3 is built from 13 residues. The germline V gene has CDR1 DFQATT and CDR2 SNEGSKA (reference sequence). The DNA for the CDR3 is TGCAGTGCTAGAGACCAGGGTGTCACTGAAGCTTTCTTT. As protein: CSARDQGVTEAFF.

The chain combines TRBV7-6 with TRBJ2-5; 9 nucleotides line up with TRBD2. V was clipped by 1 base and J by 4 bases; unmatched bases: 10. CDR1 SGHVS and CDR2 FNYEAQ come from the germline V gene. This CDR3 has 17 amino acids. CDR3 loop: CASSLVAGGRERETQYF. Here the CDR3 DNA reads TGTGCCAGCAGCTTAGTTGCTGGCGGGAGGGAGAGAGAGACCCAGTACTTC.

The chain recombines TRBV11-2 with TRBJ1-2; a possible D gene is TRBD1 (6 bases). Looked up from germline, CDR1 is SGHAT and CDR2 is FQNNGV. The CDR3 spans 13 residues. The ends were cut back, 5 bases at V and 3 bases at J, with 10 bases in the middle. CDR3 region: CASSTGSDYGYTF. The CDR3 coding sequence is TGTGCCAGCAGCACAGGGTCGGACTATGGCTACACCTTC.

The rearrangement links TRBV5-8 to TRBJ1-3, with D maybe TRBD1 (6 bases). The CDR3 contains 16 residues. The ends were cut back, 0 bases at V and 4 bases at J, with 14 bases in the middle. In germline, CDR1 is SGHTS, CDR2 YDEGEE. CDR3 nucleotide sequence: TGTGCCAGCAGCTTGGCCCCCAGGGGAGGAGGAAACACCATATATTTT. Translating gives CASSLAPRGGGNTIYF.

The chain links TRBV5-6 to TRBJ1-5, with D maybe TRBD1 (5 bases). Trimming took off 6 bases at V and 7 bases at J, with 17 bases between the two ends. This CDR3 has 14 amino acids. Germline V gives CDR1 SGHDT, CDR2 YYEEEE. The CDR3 DNA sequence: TGTGCCAGCACCCCGGGCGGGGGAGGACAGCCCCAGCATTTT. Protein sequence: CASTPGGGGQPQHF.

Ten or more counts support this clonotype. V is TRBV7-3 and J is TRBJ2-7, with TRBD1 matching over 11 bases. Germline lookup yields CDR1 SGHTA and CDR2 FQGTGA. The V gene end was trimmed by 2 bases and the J gene end by 12 bases; junction bases not matched to a gene: 9. CDR3 length: 14 amino acids. CDR3 sequence: CASSLDGQGASMYF. The CDR3 DNA reads as TGTGCCAGCAGCTTAGACGGACAGGGGGCTTCCATGTACTTC. Combining the CDR3 with reference TRBV7-3 and TRBJ2-7 gives the whole variable domain GAGVSQTPSNKVTEKGKYVELRCDPISGHTALYWYRQSLGQGPEFLIYFQGTGAADDSGLPNDRFFAVRPEGSVSTLKIQRTERGDSAVYLCASSLDGQGASMYFGPGTRLTVT.

This clonotype was observed a handful of times. CDR3 DNA sequence: TGTGCCAGCAGGAGGGATCTAGCCAAAAACATTCAGTACTTC. It specifies CASRRDLAKNIQYF. The gene calls are TRBV2 and TRBJ2-4; the D gene is possibly TRBD2 (5 bases). The CDR3 is 14 residues long. Trimming cost V 6 bases and J 0 bases, with 9 bases left between them. Germline CDR1 and CDR2: SNHLY and FYNNEI. Complete variable domain (other parts from reference TRBV2 and TRBJ2-4): EPEVTQTPSHQVTQMGQEVILRCVPISNHLYFYWYRQILGQKVEFLVSFYNNEISEKSEIFDDQFSVERPDGSNFTLKIRSTKLEDSAMYFCASRRDLAKNIQYFGAGTRLSVL.

The chain employs TRBV20-1 and TRBJ1-6; the D gene is possibly TRBD1 (5 bases). CDR3 length: 15 amino acids. Germline V gene sequence: CDR1 DFQATT, CDR2 SNEGSKA (reference sequence). The V gene lost 6 bases and the J gene lost 7 bases, with 19 bases spanning the gap. CDR3 DNA: TGCAGTGCCGCGAACGCAGGGTTTCGGAATTCACCCCTCCACTTT. The encoded protein is CSAANAGFRNSPLHF.

This clonotype came up many times. CDR3 sequence (DNA): TGTGCCAGCAGCTATCGGACCGGGCGGGAAGAGACCCAGTACTTC. Translating it yields CASSYRTGREETQYF. The rearrangement links TRBV7-8 to TRBJ2-5; D is possibly TRBD2 (5 bases). The germline V gene encodes CDR1 SGHVS and CDR2 FQNEAQ. Trimming cost V 4 bases and J 3 bases, with 15 bases left between them. This CDR3 is built from 15 residues.

This chain uses TRBV7-9 with TRBJ1-1; no firm D call. The CDR3 runs to 16 residues. V was trimmed by 1 base and J by 5 bases, leaving 17 bases between them. Germline V gene lookup returns CDR1 SEHNR and CDR2 FQNEAQ (reference sequence). As DNA, the CDR3 is TGTGCCAGCAGCTTAGGGGCTAGCGGAAGTTTGACTGAAGCTTTCTTT. Residues: CASSLGASGSLTEAFF.

This clonotype occurred many times. V usage is TRBV10-3 and J usage is TRBJ2-7; the match to TRBD2 covers 8 bases. Looked up from germline, CDR1 is ENHRY and CDR2 is SYGVKD. The CDR3 runs 16 residues. V gave up 6 bases and J gave up 0 bases; unmatched junction bases: 10. DNA of the CDR3: TGTGCCATCAGCCCTCCGCGGGCGGGAGGCTCCTACGAGCAGTACTTC. Translating gives CAISPPRAGGSYEQYF.

Of note for this clonotype: Just one base apart from a much larger clone, this may be a read error. V is TRBV24-1 and J is TRBJ2-1; perhaps TRBD1 as D (6 bases). Germline CDR1 and CDR2: KGHDR and SFDVKD. The CDR3 is made up of 16 amino acids. CDR3 sequence: CAISDRVGRGRNEQFF. CDR3 DNA: TGTGCCATCAGTGATCGGGTGGGCAGGGGCCGCAATGAGCAGTTCTTC.

The gene calls are TRBV12-3 or TRBV12-4 and TRBJ2-5; 10 nucleotides match TRBD1. V shed 6 bases, J shed 5 bases, and the junction held 6 bases outside the gene matches. This CDR3 has 14 amino acids. The CDR3 region has the DNA TGTGCCAGCAGAGAGACAGGGGGCGGCGAGACCCAGTACTTC. As protein: CASRETGGGETQYF.

This chain connects TRBV29-1 to TRBJ2-7; 7 positions agree with TRBD2. V was pared by 2 bases and J by 7 bases, with 14 bases of the junction left unmatched. Germline values: CDR1 SQVTM, CDR2 ANQGSEA. The CDR3 runs 15 residues. The CDR3 protein is CSVEPPGGRVSEQYF. CDR3 coding DNA: TGCAGCGTTGAACCCCCCGGCGGGAGAGTAAGTGAGCAGTACTTC.

V is TRBV5-1 and J is TRBJ2-3; TRBD2 aligns across 7 bases. The V and J ends lost 8 bases and 0 bases, in that order; junction bases with no gene match: 9. This CDR3 is built from 15 residues. Germline V CDR1 and CDR2: SGHRS, YFSETQ. CDR3 region: CASYEAGYSTDTQYF. The CDR3 nucleotides read TGCGCCAGTTACGAAGCGGGGTATAGCACAGATACGCAGTATTTT.